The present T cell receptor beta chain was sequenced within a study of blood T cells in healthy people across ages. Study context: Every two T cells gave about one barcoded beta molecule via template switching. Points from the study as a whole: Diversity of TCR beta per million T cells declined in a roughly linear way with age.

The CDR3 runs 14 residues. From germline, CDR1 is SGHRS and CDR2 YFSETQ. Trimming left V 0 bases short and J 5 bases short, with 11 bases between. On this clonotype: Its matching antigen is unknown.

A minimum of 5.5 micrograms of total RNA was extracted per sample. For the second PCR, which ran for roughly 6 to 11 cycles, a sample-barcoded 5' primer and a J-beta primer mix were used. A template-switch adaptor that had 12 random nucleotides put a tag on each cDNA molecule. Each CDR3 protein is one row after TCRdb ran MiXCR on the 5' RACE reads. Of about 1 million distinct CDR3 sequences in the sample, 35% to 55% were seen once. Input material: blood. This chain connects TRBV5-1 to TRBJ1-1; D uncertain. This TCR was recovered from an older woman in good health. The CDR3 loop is CASSLGGKPTEAFF. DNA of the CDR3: TGCGCCAGCAGCTTGGGCGGCAAACCTACTGAAGCTTTCTTT.